The 21 T cell receptor beta chains in this list originate from one sample, sequenced in a study of T cell responses to AZD1222 COVID-19 vaccine. Profiling relied on immunoSEQ multiplex PCR, and the TCRdb table lists in-frame clones only, not all of them. The data hold about 110,000 clones, with more than 70% observed a single time. Material: peripheral blood, obtained on day 0 of AZD1222 vaccination. The receptor source for this set is an adult in good health.

The rearrangement links TRBV28 to TRBJ1-1, with D possibly TRBD1 on 6 matching bases. The germline V gene has CDR1 MDHEN and CDR2 SYDVKM. There are 14 residues in the CDR3. V was clipped by 6 bases and J by 0 bases, with 11 bases between them. The CDR3 here is CASRVTGLNTEAFF. CDR3 DNA: TGTGCCAGCAGAGTCACAGGGCTGAACACTGAAGCTTTCTTT.

V usage is TRBV28 and J usage is TRBJ2-7; tentative D call: TRBD1 (6 bases). CDR1 MDHEN and CDR2 SYDVKM come from the germline V gene. The CDR3 spans 16 residues. Between the trimmed V and J ends, which lost 5 bases and 4 bases, there was a span of 21 bases. This CDR3 reads CASSPQQGNRVYEQYF. The CDR3 DNA follows: TGTGCCAGCAGTCCGCAACAGGGAAACAGGGTTTACGAGCAGTACTTC.

The chain links TRBV9 to TRBJ2-5; 7 nucleotides align to TRBD2. Germline V gene sequence: CDR1 SGDLS, CDR2 YYNGEE. After removal of 4 bases from V and 5 bases from J, the junction contained 11 bases not matched to a gene. CDR3 size: 15 residues. CDR3 coding DNA: TGTGCCAGCAGCTTCAGCGGGGAAAGGCGGGAGACCCAGTACTTC. Translated: CASSFSGERRETQYF.

This clone was recorded only once. V gene TRBV21-1 combines with J gene TRBJ2-7; the table's D call, TRBD1, was not checked against the DNA. TRBV21-1 is classified as a pseudogene. The CDR3 is made up of 14 amino acids. CDR3 residues: CASTQRQGAGEQYF. CDR3 DNA: TGTGCCAGCACCCAACGACAGGGGGCTGGTGAGCAGTACTTC.

This clone came up many times. V is TRBV19 and J is TRBJ2-7, with D unclear. This CDR3 is built from 15 residues. The V gene lost 4 bases and the J gene lost 2 bases, with 15 bases spanning the gap. Germline assignment: CDR1 LNHDA and CDR2 SQIVND (reference sequence). Written as DNA, the CDR3 is TGTGCCAGTAGTACCCCAACCGCCGGCACCTACGAGCAGTACTTC. Translated: CASSTPTAGTYEQYF. Variable domain in full (rest from reference TRBV19 and TRBJ2-7): DGGITQSPKYLFRKEGQNVTLSCEQNLNHDAMYWYRQDPGQGLRLIYYSQIVNDFQKGDIAEGYSVSREKKESFPLTVTSAQKNPTAFYLCASSTPTAGTYEQYFGPGTRLTVT.

This clone has a handful of counts. J is TRBJ2-3 and V is TRBV7-2; 12 bases are shared with TRBD2. Germline V gene sequence: CDR1 SGHTA, CDR2 FQGNSA. The ends lost 7 bases at V and 5 bases at J; junction bases unmatched: 7. This CDR3 is built from 15 residues. CDR3 region: CASNQLAGGEDTQYF. CDR3 coding DNA: TGTGCCAGCAACCAACTAGCGGGGGGCGAAGATACGCAGTATTTT.

There are many counts of this clone. The chain carries TRBV30 and TRBJ1-5; TRBD1 matches at 7 bases. Per germline, CDR1 GTSNPN and CDR2 SVGIG (reference sequence). Trimming at V came to 3 bases and at J to 2 bases, leaving 7 bases not matched to a gene. CDR3 length: 15 amino acids. CDR3 region: CAWSATGLGNQPQHF. For the CDR3, the DNA is TGTGCCTGGAGCGCGACAGGGTTGGGCAATCAGCCCCAGCATTTT. Variable domain in full (rest from reference TRBV30 and TRBJ1-5): SQTIHQWPATLVQPVGSPLSLECTVEGTSNPNLYWYRQAAGRGLQLLFYSVGIGQISSEVPQNLSASRPQDRQFILSSKKLLLSDSGFYLCAWSATGLGNQPQHFGDGTRLSIL.

The rearrangement uses TRBV13 and TRBJ2-7, with D uncertain. The ends were cut back, 4 bases at V and 5 bases at J, with 15 bases in the middle. Germline V gene sequence: CDR1 PRHDT, CDR2 FYEKMQ (reference sequence). CDR3 length: 14 residues. The CDR3 DNA reads as TGTGCCAGCAGCTCATACCGGGTTCAGGACGAGCAGTACTTC. Its translation is CASSSYRVQDEQYF.

This clone appeared a single time. This chain's CDR3 is CASITPGQDEKLFF. CDR3 bases: TGTGCCAGTATTACCCCCGGACAGGACGAAAAACTGTTTTTT. The J gene is TRBJ1-4, the V gene TRBV19, with 7 bases fitting TRBD1. The CDR3 is made up of 14 amino acids. J gave up 8 bases and V 7 bases, and 10 bases lay outside the gene matches. In germline, CDR1 is LNHDA, CDR2 SQIVND (reference sequence).

The chain joins TRBV30 to TRBJ2-4; tentatively, D is TRBD1 (7 bases). This CDR3 is 16 amino acids long. Trimming took off 2 bases at V and 2 bases at J, with 16 bases between the two ends. Germline loops: CDR1 GTSNPN, CDR2 SVGIG (reference sequence). This CDR3 is CAWSLGGGATKNIQYF. CDR3 sequence (DNA): TGTGCCTGGAGTCTTGGAGGGGGCGCAACCAAAAACATTCAGTACTTC.

The chain carries TRBV6-2 or TRBV6-3 and TRBJ1-5, with D possibly being TRBD1 (5 bases). V was shortened by 2 bases and J by 0 bases, with 11 bases between the two germline ends. The CDR3 runs to 16 residues. Germline V gene lookup returns CDR1 MNHEY and CDR2 SVGEGT. The CDR3 region has the DNA TGTGCCAGCAGTTACGCCGGGACGGGTAGCAATCAGCCCCAGCATTTT. Translating it yields CASSYAGTGSNQPQHF.

This clone was seen only once. This rearrangement joins TRBV10-2 to TRBJ1-5; the D is unclear. Germline V lookup: CDR1 WSHSY, CDR2 SAAADI. V shed 0 bases and J shed 5 bases, with 11 bases lying between them. This CDR3 is 15 amino acids long. For the CDR3, the DNA is TGCGCCAGCAGTGAGTCGGTAACCGGCGATCAGCCCCAGCATTTT. Amino acid sequence: CASSESVTGDQPQHF.

This rearrangement joins TRBV19 to TRBJ1-1; 7 bases map to TRBD1. CDR1 is LNHDA and CDR2 is SQIVND in the germline V gene (reference sequence). Losses at the gene ends were 3 bases for V and 1 base for J; bases not matched to a gene: 5. This CDR3 is 15 amino acids long. CDR3 loop: CASSIDRDENTEAFF. For the CDR3, the DNA is TGTGCCAGTAGTATCGACAGGGACGAGAACACTGAAGCTTTCTTT. The variable domain in full, with the rest retrieved from reference TRBV19 and TRBJ1-1, is DGGITQSPKYLFRKEGQNVTLSCEQNLNHDAMYWYRQDPGQGLRLIYYSQIVNDFQKGDIAEGYSVSREKKESFPLTVTSAQKNPTAFYLCASSIDRDENTEAFFGQGTRLTVV.

This chain links TRBV20-1 with TRBJ2-7; D gene ambiguous. CDR1 is DFQATT, CDR2 SNEGSKA, per germline (reference sequence). This CDR3 is built from 11 residues. V lost 3 bases, J lost 8 bases, and 11 bases lay in between. The CDR3, as DNA: TGCAGTGCTAGTCCAGGCAATCAGCAGTACTTC. Translated: CSASPGNQQYF.

The genes are TRBV7-2 and TRBJ2-2, with 7 bases identical to TRBD1. Trimming at V came to 4 bases and at J to 1 base, leaving 3 bases not matched to a gene. The CDR3 is 15 amino acids. Germline CDR1 reads SGHTA; CDR2 reads FQGNSA. CDR3: CASSWGTVNTGELFF. In nucleotides, the CDR3 is TGTGCCAGCAGCTGGGGGACAGTGAACACCGGGGAGCTGTTTTTT.

The chain links TRBV7-8 to TRBJ2-1, with TRBD2 matching over 11 bases. This CDR3 is 17 amino acids long. After removal of 1 base from V and 0 bases from J, the junction contained 2 bases not matched to a gene. Germline CDR1 is SGHVS and CDR2 is FQNEAQ. The CDR3, as DNA: TGTGCCAGCAGCTTAGGACTAGCGGGGAGCTCCTACAATGAGCAGTTCTTC. Amino acid sequence: CASSLGLAGSSYNEQFF.

The chain's CDR3 is CASSFQGTNTEAFF. In DNA, the CDR3 is TGTGCCAGCAGTTTTCAGGGGACGAACACTGAAGCTTTCTTT. J is TRBJ1-1 and V is TRBV27; D perhaps matches TRBD1 (6 bases). The germline V gene has CDR1 MNHEY and CDR2 SMNVEV (reference sequence). V lost 3 bases to trimming and J lost 1 base, with 9 bases between them. CDR3 length: 14 amino acids.

The chain employs TRBV3-1 (or the pseudogene TRBV3-2) and TRBJ2-3; D possibly matches TRBD1 or TRBD2 (6 bases each). From germline, CDR1 is LGHDT and CDR2 YNNKEL (reference sequence). This CDR3 is 15 amino acids long. Between the trimmed V and J ends, which lost 4 bases and 4 bases, there was a span of 15 bases. CDR3 nucleotides: TGTGCCAGCAGCCCGCGGGGCAGGGGCTCAGATACGCAGTATTTT. Its protein is CASSPRGRGSDTQYF.

This chain's CDR3 is CASSSTSTGFNSPLHF. The CDR3 nucleotides are TGTGCCAGCAGCTCCACTTCTACAGGGTTTAATTCACCCCTCCACTTT. The chain couples TRBV5-4 to TRBJ1-6, with D maybe TRBD1 (6 bases). V lost 3 bases and J lost 6, with 16 bases in between. Germline V lookup: CDR1 SGHNT, CDR2 YYREEE (reference sequence). The CDR3 spans 16 residues.

J is TRBJ1-5 and V is TRBV2; the D is unclear. Looked up from germline, CDR1 is SNHLY and CDR2 is FYNNEI. This CDR3 is built from 12 residues. V shed 7 bases and J shed 6 bases, with 10 bases lying between them. The DNA of the CDR3 is TGTGCCAGCACCGGTGGGTTTCAGCCCCAGCATTTT. Its protein is CASTGGFQPQHF.

The V call is TRBV5-1, the J call TRBJ1-2; no clear D. CDR1 SGHRS and CDR2 YFSETQ come from the germline V gene. Trimming removed 0 bases from V and 0 bases from J, with 6 bases in between. CDR3 length equals 14 residues. This CDR3 is CASSLDVANYGYTF. The CDR3 DNA reads as TGCGCCAGCAGCTTGGACGTAGCTAACTATGGCTACACCTTC.